This entry lists 30 T cell receptor beta chains sequenced from one sample in a study of a mutant IDH1 vaccine in newly diagnosed glioma. Time point in this sample: baseline, week 1 (first vaccination visit). The treatment: pre-vaccination baseline after standard-of-care therapy. Method: immunoSEQ multiplex PCR; TCRdb's copy keeps in-frame clones and lacks some. This table has tens of thousands of clones, approximately 80% appearing once. The specimen comprised PBMCs, sampled from a glioma patient treated with radiotherapy, temozolomide or both. The receptors were gathered from a man younger than 35 with glioma.

This clone was detected only a few times. The rearrangement joins TRBV19 to TRBJ1-4; maybe TRBD1 (5 bases). The CDR3 spans 13 residues. Germline lookup yields CDR1 LNHDA and CDR2 SQIVND (reference sequence). The germline V and J ends were trimmed by 5 bases and 8 bases, with 12 bases remaining between them. The CDR3 DNA sequence: TGTGCCAGTAGTGCGGGGGGTGAGGAAAAACTGTTTTTT. It encodes CASSAGGEEKLFF.

The chain links TRBV7-9 to TRBJ1-2, with TRBD1 as a possible D gene (5 bases). Germline values: CDR1 SEHNR, CDR2 FQNEAQ (reference sequence). Trimming pared 1 base from V and 5 bases from J, leaving 11 bases between. The length of the CDR3 is 14 residues. The CDR3 region has the DNA TGTGCCAGCAGCTTAGATCGGGGGGGGTATGGCTACACCTTC. Its translation: CASSLDRGGYGYTF. The full variable domain, rest sourced from reference TRBV7-9 and TRBJ1-2, is DTGVSQNPRHKITKRGQNVTFRCDPISEHNRLYWYRQTLGQGPEFLTYFQNEAQLEKSRLLSDRFSAERPKGSFSTLEIQRTEQGDSAMYLCASSLDRGGYGYTFGSGTRLTVV.

The chain carries TRBV5-4 and TRBJ2-3; the D is unclear. Trimming cost V 2 bases and J 2 bases, with 12 bases left between them. The CDR3 is 15 amino acids. Germline-derived CDR1 and CDR2 are SGHNT and YYREEE (reference sequence). CDR3 DNA: TGTGCCAGCAGCTTAGACGGCTACTCCACAGATACGCAGTATTTT. It translates to CASSLDGYSTDTQYF.

This clone was recorded once. The CDR3, as DNA: TGTGCCAGCAGCTTAGTACAGGGAGGCGAGCAGTACTTC. As protein: CASSLVQGGEQYF. The rearrangement joins TRBV7-9 to TRBJ2-7, with D perhaps given as TRBD1 or TRBD2 (6 bases each). The V end was cut by 1 base, the J end by 6 bases, with 10 bases between. Germline V gene data show CDR1 as SEHNR and CDR2 as FQNEAQ (reference sequence). The CDR3 is made up of 13 amino acids.

The V gene is TRBV9, the J gene TRBJ2-3, with unresolved D. The V end was cut by 0 bases, the J end by 6 bases, with 2 bases between. The CDR3 runs to 11 residues. Germline CDR1 and CDR2: SGDLS and YYNGEE. CDR3 sequence: CASSVGDTQYF. In DNA form, the CDR3 reads TGTGCCAGCAGCGTAGGGGATACGCAGTATTTT.

V and J are TRBV14 and TRBJ1-5; D may be TRBD1 (6 bases). This CDR3 comprises 13 residues. V was trimmed by 4 bases and J by 2 bases, leaving 6 bases between them. Germline V lookup: CDR1 SGHDN, CDR2 FVKESK. In nucleotides, the CDR3 is TGTGCCAGCAGCCCAGGGGGCAATCAGCCCCAGCATTTT. Its protein product is CASSPGGNQPQHF.

The chain couples TRBV5-1 to TRBJ1-3, with D maybe TRBD1 (6 bases). Trimming removed 5 bases at V and 0 bases at J, with 15 bases between. The CDR3 is 16 residues long. Germline CDR1 is SGHRS and CDR2 is YFSETQ. The CDR3, as DNA: TGCGCCAGCAGGTTCAATCCAGGGGTCTCTGGAAACACCATATATTTT. Translating gives CASRFNPGVSGNTIYF.

The chain combines TRBV6-5 with TRBJ1-2; D may be TRBD1 (6 bases). V shed 2 bases and J shed 7 bases, with 20 bases lying between them. There are 16 residues in the CDR3. The germline gives CDR1 MNHEY, CDR2 SVGAGI. CDR3 DNA: TGTGCCAGCAGTTACGGCGGGGGGCTAAGTTTAGGTGGCTACACCTTC. Amino acids: CASSYGGGLSLGGYTF.

This chain connects TRBV9 to TRBJ1-2, with a tentative D call TRBD1 (6 bases). The CDR3 is 15 residues long. V lost 0 bases and J 1 base, leaving 10 bases between the germline ends. Germline V CDR1 and CDR2: SGDLS, YYNGEE. The CDR3 is CASSVEAGDNYGYTF. CDR3 sequence (DNA): TGTGCCAGCAGCGTAGAGGCAGGGGATAACTATGGCTACACCTTC. Complete variable domain (other parts from reference TRBV9 and TRBJ1-2): DSGVTQTPKHLITATGQRVTLRCSPRSGDLSVYWYQQSLDQGLQFLIQYYNGEERAKGNILERFSAQQFPDLHSELNLSSLELGDSALYFCASSVEAGDNYGYTFGSGTRLTVV.

The chain joins TRBV6-6 to TRBJ1-1; D is possibly TRBD1 (6 bases). V was clipped by 8 bases and J by 1 base, with 11 bases between them. The CDR3 runs 13 residues. Germline V gives CDR1 MNHNY, CDR2 SVGAGI (reference sequence). CDR3 region: CASATGTNTEAFF. The CDR3 DNA reads as TGTGCCAGCGCCACAGGGACGAACACTGAAGCTTTCTTT.

The gene calls are TRBV6-1 and TRBJ2-1, with TRBD2 identical over 8 bases. CDR1 is MNHNS and CDR2 is SASEGT in the germline V gene. J lost 10 bases, V lost 6 bases, and 11 bases had no gene match. The CDR3 runs 14 residues. The CDR3 coding sequence is TGTGCCAGCAGAAGAGCGGGAGAAGGACGGGAGCAGTTCTTC. Protein sequence: CASRRAGEGREQFF.

This chain links TRBV10-3 with TRBJ2-7; D is possibly TRBD2 (6 bases). The V gene lost 8 bases and the J gene lost 5 bases, with 13 bases spanning the gap. The CDR3 consists of 12 residues. Per germline, CDR1 ENHRY and CDR2 SYGVKD. The CDR3 loop reads CAIGSGVHEQYF. CDR3 in DNA: TGTGCCATCGGTTCGGGAGTGCACGAGCAGTACTTC.

The chain uses TRBV7-3 and TRBJ2-3; D is unresolved. Trimming took 3 bases from V and 2 from J, leaving 15 bases between them. CDR3 size: 16 residues. CDR1 is SGHTA and CDR2 is FQGTGA in the germline V gene. The CDR3 nucleotides read TGTGCCAGCAGCTTCTTGGGTGGGGAAGTCACAGATACGCAGTATTTT. Its protein is CASSFLGGEVTDTQYF.

The rearrangement uses TRBV5-1 and TRBJ2-5; D remains unclear. Trimming removed 0 bases at V and 3 bases at J, with 3 bases between. CDR1 SGHRS and CDR2 YFSETQ come from the germline V gene. The CDR3 covers 12 residues. The CDR3, as DNA: TGCGCCAGCAGCTTGGATAAAGAGACCCAGTACTTC. Translated, it gives CASSLDKETQYF.

The rearrangement uses TRBV6-5 and TRBJ2-7; TRBD1 matches 11 bases. V lost 4 bases and J lost 0; bases outside the gene matches: 2. This CDR3 has 15 residues. The germline V gene has CDR1 MNHEY and CDR2 SVGAGI. CDR3 region: CASSWGTGGSYEQYF. CDR3 nucleotides: TGTGCCAGCAGTTGGGGGACAGGGGGCTCCTACGAGCAGTACTTC.

The CDR3 bases are TGTGCCAGCAGACCCGACAGGGTGGGTGGCGGATATGGCTACACCTTC. Translating it yields CASRPDRVGGGYGYTF. The rearrangement joins TRBV6-6 to TRBJ1-2; TRBD1 agrees at 7 bases. The CDR3 runs to 16 residues. Losses at the gene ends were 6 bases for V and 5 bases for J; bases not matched to a gene: 15. CDR1 and CDR2 (germline): MNHNY, SVGAGI (reference sequence).

This clone was observed once. CDR3 in DNA: TGTGCCAGCAGTTTTACGGGAGGGCCGGAAGATACGCAGTATTTT. Its protein is CASSFTGGPEDTQYF. The chain couples TRBV27 to TRBJ2-3, with 8 bases fitting TRBD2. This CDR3 has 15 amino acids. Germline trimming cut 3 bases from V and 5 bases from J; bases unmatched to any gene: 7. Germline-derived CDR1 and CDR2 are MNHEY and SMNVEV (reference sequence).

This clone appeared a single time. This sequence joins TRBV13 and TRBJ1-6; D uncertain. This CDR3 comprises 17 residues. Germline CDR1 is PRHDT and CDR2 is FYEKMQ (reference sequence). V lost 3 bases and J lost 2, with 14 bases in between. DNA of the CDR3: TGTGCCAGCAGCTTTAACACGGGAGAGACCTATAATTCACCCCTCCACTTT. The encoded protein is CASSFNTGETYNSPLHF.

In its sample, this clone is medium-sized. V usage is TRBV9 and J usage is TRBJ1-1; D possibly corresponds to TRBD1 (6 bases). The germline V gene has CDR1 SGDLS and CDR2 YYNGEE. V was trimmed by 0 bases and J by 3 bases, leaving 6 bases between them. The CDR3 loop spans 13 amino acids. The CDR3 loop is CASSVGQDTEAFF. The CDR3, as DNA: TGTGCCAGCAGCGTAGGACAGGACACTGAAGCTTTCTTT. The variable domain in full, completed from reference TRBV9 and TRBJ1-1, reads DSGVTQTPKHLITATGQRVTLRCSPRSGDLSVYWYQQSLDQGLQFLIQYYNGEERAKGNILERFSAQQFPDLHSELNLSSLELGDSALYFCASSVGQDTEAFFGQGTRLTVV.

The rearrangement uses TRBV5-4 and TRBJ2-7; 7 nucleotides match TRBD1. The germline CDR1 and CDR2 sequences are SGHNT and YYREEE (reference sequence). Trimming at V came to 0 bases and at J to 4 bases, leaving 10 bases not matched to a gene. The CDR3 has 16 residues. The DNA for the CDR3 is TGTGCCAGCAGCTTGGAGGGCCTAACAGGGGATTACGAGCAGTACTTC. Encoded protein: CASSLEGLTGDYEQYF.

The chain couples TRBV6-1 to TRBJ2-7, with 9 positions matching TRBD1. Germline V gene sequence: CDR1 MNHNS, CDR2 SASEGT. The CDR3 spans 14 residues. Trimming at V came to 6 bases and at J to 3 bases, leaving 6 bases not matched to a gene. The CDR3 bases are TGTGCCAGCAGGAGACAGGGGGGATACTACGAGCAGTACTTC. Translated: CASRRQGGYYEQYF.

The rearrangement links TRBV25-1 to TRBJ2-2, with a weak D call TRBD2 (5 bases). CDR3 length: 16 residues. Germline V lookup: CDR1 MGHDK, CDR2 SYGVNS. Trimming left V 1 base short and J 6 bases short, with 15 bases between. The CDR3 loop reads CASSESSGPRAGELFF. The CDR3, as DNA: TGTGCCAGCAGTGAATCCAGCGGCCCTCGGGCCGGGGAGCTGTTTTTT.

This clone was counted between two and nine times. The chain employs TRBV2 and TRBJ1-1; no firm D call. Germline V gene lookup returns CDR1 SNHLY and CDR2 FYNNEI. V was shortened by 4 bases and J by 1 base, with 13 bases between the two germline ends. The CDR3 has 15 amino acids. CDR3 in DNA: TGTGCCAGCAGTGTCGGGTTACCGACGAACACTGAAGCTTTCTTT. The encoded protein is CASSVGLPTNTEAFF.

The rearrangement uses TRBV2 and TRBJ1-1; 7 bases are a match to TRBD1. Germline CDR1 reads SNHLY; CDR2 reads FYNNEI. The CDR3 totals 14 residues. The J segment lost 2 bases and the V segment lost 7 bases, leaving 7 bases of the junction unmatched. CDR3 in DNA: TGTGCCAGCACCCTTACAGGGGTCAACACTGAAGCTTTCTTT. Translated, it gives CASTLTGVNTEAFF.

This clone appeared a single time. This sequence joins TRBV19 and TRBJ2-3, with 9 bases lining up with TRBD2. The CDR3 sequence is 15 residues long. Per the germline V gene, CDR1 is LNHDA and CDR2 is SQIVND (reference sequence). Losses at the gene ends were 4 bases for V and 0 bases for J; bases not matched to a gene: 2. This chain's CDR3 is CASSSAGGSTDTQYF. The CDR3 DNA is TGTGCCAGTAGTAGCGCGGGAGGGAGCACAGATACGCAGTATTTT.

This chain links TRBV11-2 with TRBJ2-1; D is unclear. Trimming removed 1 base from V and 0 bases from J, with 7 bases in between. In germline, CDR1 is SGHAT, CDR2 FQNNGV. CDR3 length: 15 residues. CDR3 region: CASSLVQSSYNEQFF. The CDR3 nucleotides read TGTGCCAGCAGCTTAGTCCAGAGCTCCTACAATGAGCAGTTCTTC.

This clone was recorded only once. The rearrangement links TRBV6-5 to TRBJ2-7; the D gene is possibly TRBD1 (6 bases). The CDR3 is made up of 16 amino acids. With 3 bases removed from V and 7 bases from J, the gap between germline ends came to 22 bases. Germline CDR1 is MNHEY and CDR2 is SVGAGI. The CDR3 reads CASSYYKETGTGEQYF. For the CDR3, the DNA is TGTGCCAGCAGTTATTATAAAGAGACAGGCACGGGGGAGCAGTACTTC.

The genes are TRBV5-6 and TRBJ1-1, with D possibly TRBD1 on 5 matching bases. The V and J ends lost 0 bases and 2 bases respectively, with 14 bases between them. The CDR3 length is 16 residues. CDR1 SGHDT and CDR2 YYEEEE come from the germline V gene. The CDR3 DNA follows: TGTGCCAGCAGCTTGGGGGGGGGTGTCAGTAACACTGAAGCTTTCTTT. This sequence encodes CASSLGGGVSNTEAFF.

The gene calls are TRBV25-1 and TRBJ2-7; D is possibly TRBD1 (5 bases). Germline values: CDR1 MGHDK, CDR2 SYGVNS. V was cut by 3 bases and J by 3 bases, with 6 bases left in between. CDR3 length: 12 residues. The CDR3 protein is CASSDRDYEQYF. DNA of the CDR3: TGTGCCAGCAGTGACAGGGACTACGAGCAGTACTTC.

The rearrangement joins TRBV5-1 to TRBJ1-1; D might be TRBD1 (5 bases). The germline V gene encodes CDR1 SGHRS and CDR2 YFSETQ. The CDR3 extends over 13 amino acids. V was trimmed by 0 bases and J by 4 bases, leaving 7 bases between them. The CDR3 DNA reads TGCGCCAGCAGCTTGGAGGGGAGCACTGAAGCTTTCTTT. Its protein is CASSLEGSTEAFF.